The entry below gives a single TCR beta chain sequence along with its context. Its antigen remains unknown. Other DNA sequences of this sample code for an identical CDR3. The data derive from a study of shared clonotypes between healthy human individuals. CD45RO-negative cells were positively selected for CCR7, leaving out terminally differentiated effector memory CD45RA+ cells. The study drew its donors from healthy HIV-negative adults without recent acute infections or vaccinations. Each sample came from a Caucasian adult donor living in Nashville, Tennessee. Study observations and caveats: When naive CD4 clonotypes were compared across four donors, about 4.8% were shared.

Trimming took off 5 bases at V and 2 bases at J, with 13 bases between the two ends. Germline V gene data show CDR1 as SEHNR and CDR2 as FQNEAQ (reference sequence). The CDR3 has 15 residues. Repertoires were generated with immunoSEQ multiplex PCR, while TCRdb's copy carries only in-frame clones and drops some. This sample has about 2 million clones, with about 95% found just once. The genes are TRBV7-9 and TRBJ1-5; D perhaps matches TRBD1 (6 bases). Sequencing input: naive CD8+ T cells sorted from blood. This TCR was sampled from a man aged 18 to 30 in good health. Here the CDR3 reads CASSLGGGGNQPQHF. In DNA, the CDR3 is TGTGCCAGCAGCCTTGGGGGCGGTGGCAATCAGCCCCAGCATTTT.